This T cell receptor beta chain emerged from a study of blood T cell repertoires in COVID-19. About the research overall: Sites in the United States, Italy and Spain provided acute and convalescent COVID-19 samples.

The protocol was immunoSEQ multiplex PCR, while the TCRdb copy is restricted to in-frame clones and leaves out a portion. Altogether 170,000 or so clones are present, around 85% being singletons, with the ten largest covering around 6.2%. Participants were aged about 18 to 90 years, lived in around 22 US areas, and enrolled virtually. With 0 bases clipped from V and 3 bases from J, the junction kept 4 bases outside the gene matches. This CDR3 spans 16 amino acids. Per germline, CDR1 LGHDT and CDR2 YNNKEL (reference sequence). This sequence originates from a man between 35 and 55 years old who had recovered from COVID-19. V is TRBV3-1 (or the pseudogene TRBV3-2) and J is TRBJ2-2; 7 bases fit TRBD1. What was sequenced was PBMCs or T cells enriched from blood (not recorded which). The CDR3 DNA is TGTGCCAGCAGCCAAGAAGGCCAGGGGGACACCGGGGAGCTGTTTTTT. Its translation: CASSQEGQGDTGELFF.